This TCR beta chain was captured in a study of human T cells and chemical hapten exposure. The CDR3 spans 15 residues. Per the germline V gene, CDR1 is KGHDR and CDR2 is SFDVKD. Trimming stripped 3 bases from V and 1 base from J, with 8 bases between. A single record per CDR3 protein comes from TCRdb applying MiXCR to the RACE reads. The top ten clones hold over 7% of a sample with approximately 370,000 distinct CDR3 sequences, about 5% of them seen once. Time point meaning: pre-sensitization, week 0. Sample treatment: therapeutic diphenylcyclopropenone sensitization with weekly scalp DPC. Alopecia patients between 18 and 70 years old and suitable for DPC were used as donors.

This material consisted of whole blood, taken in connection with sensitization to the hapten diphenylcyclopropenone (DPC). The V and J genes are TRBV24-1 and TRBJ2-2; D unresolved. The receptor's source is a woman in her late teens or twenties with alopecia areata. Some clones in this sample may be carry-over from other donors' samples. DNA of the CDR3: TGTGCCACCAGTGATCCCGGAAAGAACACCGGGGAGCTGTTTTTT. Amino acids: CATSDPGKNTGELFF.